Listed below are T cell receptor beta chains from one sample, sequenced in a study of T cells in Graves' hyperthyroidism and ophthalmopathy. TCRdb reanalysed the multiplex PCR reads using MiXCR and keeps one entry per CDR3 protein. The sample records approximately 640,000 distinct CDR3 sequences, roughly 16% being singletons. The sequenced material came from blood. The receptors here all came from a woman aged 25 to 45 with Graves' hyperthyroidism. CDR3s include the opening cysteine and the closing phenylalanine or tryptophan. Each record gives: V gene, clone size, J gene, D gene, CDR3 DNA, CDR3 protein. D genes are given only for firm matches. Not every row has a clone size; where given, it reads once, few, many or a size class.

>TRBV11-2|many|TRBJ2-2|-
TGTGCCAGCAGCTGGAGCAGGGACGGGGAGCTGTTTTTT
CASSWSRDGELFF
>TRBV27|-|TRBJ1-5|-
TGTGCCAGCAGCCCGGAGTACGGGCTTATTGGGCCCCAGCATTTT
CASSPEYGLIGPQHF
>TRBV12-5|many|TRBJ2-7|TRBD1
TGTGCTAGTGGTAGAGAACAGGGGGACCTACCTTACGAGCAGTACTTC
CASGREQGDLPYEQYF
>TRBV28|many|TRBJ2-1|TRBD2
TGTGCCAGCAGTTCGACTAGCGGGAGGCCCGACAATGAGCAGTTCTTC
CASSSTSGRPDNEQFF
>TRBV30|many|TRBJ2-1|-
TGTGCCTGGAGTAGGGCCCTCAATGAGCAGTTCTTC
CAWSRALNEQFF
>TRBV20-1|-|TRBJ2-1|-
TGCAGTGTAAGAGGGATACAGGGGAGGGGGCAGTTCTTC
CSVRGIQGRGQFF
>TRBV6-6|few|TRBJ1-1|TRBD1
TGTGCCAGCAGTTACACGGGGACAGGGGGCAGAATCACTGAAGCTTTCTTT
CASSYTGTGGRITEAFF
>TRBV20-1|few|TRBJ2-1|-
TGCAGTGCTAGAGACCTCAGGCGAGTCACTGAGCAGTTCTTC
CSARDLRRVTEQFF
>TRBV10-3|-|TRBJ2-4|-
TGTGCCATCAGTGAACCCTTCGGACCCAAAAACATTCAGTACTTC
CAISEPFGPKNIQYF
>TRBV9|few|TRBJ1-2|-
TGTGCCAGCAGCGACGTTACAGGGTTTGGCTACACCTTC
CASSDVTGFGYTF
>TRBV10-3|few|TRBJ2-2|TRBD2
TGTGCCACCCGTAGCGGGGTCACGAACACCGGGGAGCTGTTTTTT
CATRSGVTNTGELFF
>TRBV30|many|TRBJ2-1|TRBD2
TGTGCCTGGAGTTCAGCGGGAGGGTACAATGAGCAGTTCTTC
CAWSSAGGYNEQFF
>TRBV11-3|few|TRBJ2-1|TRBD2
TGTGCCAGCACCCCCTGGGACGCGGGAGGCCAATACTCCTACAATGAGCAGTTCTTC
CASTPWDAGGQYSYNEQFF
>TRBV6-2/TRBV6-3|once|TRBJ2-1|TRBD1
TGTGCCAGCACCCAGACAGGGGAGTTTTCAGAAGGGCAGTTCTTC
CASTQTGEFSEGQFF
>TRBV30|many|TRBJ2-3|TRBD1
TGTGCCTGGAGTAGACAGGGAGATACGCAGTATTTT
CAWSRQGDTQYF
>TRBV3-1|many|TRBJ2-1|-
TGTGCCAGCAGCCAAGATGGGGACTTCGTCAATGAGCAGTTCTTC
CASSQDGDFVNEQFF
>TRBV3-1|many|TRBJ1-2|-
TGTGCCAGCAGCCAAGATTTAACAGCTAACTATGGCTACACCTTC
CASSQDLTANYGYTF
>TRBV3-1|many|TRBJ2-1|-
TGTGCCAGCAGCCAAGAATATGGGGCGGGCGATGAGCAGTTCTTC
CASSQEYGAGDEQFF
>TRBV12-3/TRBV12-4|many|TRBJ1-5|TRBD1
TGTGCCAGCAGGCCCAGGACAGGGAGCAATCAGCCCCAGCATTTT
CASRPRTGSNQPQHF
>TRBV20-1|-|TRBJ2-7|-
TGCAGTGCTAGAGGGACCGATTTTACCTACGAGCAGTACTTC
CSARGTDFTYEQYF
>TRBV12-3/TRBV12-4|many|TRBJ2-1|-
TGTGCCAGCAGCTCACAGCAGGGGCCGGCCTACAATGAGCAGTTCTTC
CASSSQQGPAYNEQFF
>TRBV30|many|TRBJ1-1|TRBD1
TGTGCCTATGGACAGGTAGAGACTGAAGCTTTCTTT
CAYGQVETEAFF
>TRBV9|few|TRBJ2-7|-
TGTGCCAGCAGCGTAGGATCGGAGGGGTACGAGCAGTACTTC
CASSVGSEGYEQYF
>TRBV7-9|few|TRBJ2-1|TRBD2
TGTGCCAGCAGGGACACCGGGACTACGAGAGACAATGAGCAGTTCTTC
CASRDTGTTRDNEQFF
>TRBV10-3|many|TRBJ2-7|-
TGTGCCATCAGTGAGTCGAGCGACTACGAGCAGTACTTC
CAISESSDYEQYF
>TRBV12-3/TRBV12-4|-|TRBJ2-7|-
TGTGCCAGCAGTTTTGGGGCAGTCACGAACTTC
CASSFGAVTNF
>TRBV20-1|few|TRBJ2-1|TRBD2
TGCAGTGCCCGGACTAGCGGAACCTTGTTTCCCTACAATGAGCAGTTCTTC
CSARTSGTLFPYNEQFF
>TRBV10-2|few|TRBJ2-7|-
TGCGCCAGCATGGATAGTATATACGAGCAGTACTTC
CASMDSIYEQYF
>TRBV27|many|TRBJ2-3|-
TGTGCCAGCAGTCCCCAATCCACAGATACGCAGTATTTT
CASSPQSTDTQYF